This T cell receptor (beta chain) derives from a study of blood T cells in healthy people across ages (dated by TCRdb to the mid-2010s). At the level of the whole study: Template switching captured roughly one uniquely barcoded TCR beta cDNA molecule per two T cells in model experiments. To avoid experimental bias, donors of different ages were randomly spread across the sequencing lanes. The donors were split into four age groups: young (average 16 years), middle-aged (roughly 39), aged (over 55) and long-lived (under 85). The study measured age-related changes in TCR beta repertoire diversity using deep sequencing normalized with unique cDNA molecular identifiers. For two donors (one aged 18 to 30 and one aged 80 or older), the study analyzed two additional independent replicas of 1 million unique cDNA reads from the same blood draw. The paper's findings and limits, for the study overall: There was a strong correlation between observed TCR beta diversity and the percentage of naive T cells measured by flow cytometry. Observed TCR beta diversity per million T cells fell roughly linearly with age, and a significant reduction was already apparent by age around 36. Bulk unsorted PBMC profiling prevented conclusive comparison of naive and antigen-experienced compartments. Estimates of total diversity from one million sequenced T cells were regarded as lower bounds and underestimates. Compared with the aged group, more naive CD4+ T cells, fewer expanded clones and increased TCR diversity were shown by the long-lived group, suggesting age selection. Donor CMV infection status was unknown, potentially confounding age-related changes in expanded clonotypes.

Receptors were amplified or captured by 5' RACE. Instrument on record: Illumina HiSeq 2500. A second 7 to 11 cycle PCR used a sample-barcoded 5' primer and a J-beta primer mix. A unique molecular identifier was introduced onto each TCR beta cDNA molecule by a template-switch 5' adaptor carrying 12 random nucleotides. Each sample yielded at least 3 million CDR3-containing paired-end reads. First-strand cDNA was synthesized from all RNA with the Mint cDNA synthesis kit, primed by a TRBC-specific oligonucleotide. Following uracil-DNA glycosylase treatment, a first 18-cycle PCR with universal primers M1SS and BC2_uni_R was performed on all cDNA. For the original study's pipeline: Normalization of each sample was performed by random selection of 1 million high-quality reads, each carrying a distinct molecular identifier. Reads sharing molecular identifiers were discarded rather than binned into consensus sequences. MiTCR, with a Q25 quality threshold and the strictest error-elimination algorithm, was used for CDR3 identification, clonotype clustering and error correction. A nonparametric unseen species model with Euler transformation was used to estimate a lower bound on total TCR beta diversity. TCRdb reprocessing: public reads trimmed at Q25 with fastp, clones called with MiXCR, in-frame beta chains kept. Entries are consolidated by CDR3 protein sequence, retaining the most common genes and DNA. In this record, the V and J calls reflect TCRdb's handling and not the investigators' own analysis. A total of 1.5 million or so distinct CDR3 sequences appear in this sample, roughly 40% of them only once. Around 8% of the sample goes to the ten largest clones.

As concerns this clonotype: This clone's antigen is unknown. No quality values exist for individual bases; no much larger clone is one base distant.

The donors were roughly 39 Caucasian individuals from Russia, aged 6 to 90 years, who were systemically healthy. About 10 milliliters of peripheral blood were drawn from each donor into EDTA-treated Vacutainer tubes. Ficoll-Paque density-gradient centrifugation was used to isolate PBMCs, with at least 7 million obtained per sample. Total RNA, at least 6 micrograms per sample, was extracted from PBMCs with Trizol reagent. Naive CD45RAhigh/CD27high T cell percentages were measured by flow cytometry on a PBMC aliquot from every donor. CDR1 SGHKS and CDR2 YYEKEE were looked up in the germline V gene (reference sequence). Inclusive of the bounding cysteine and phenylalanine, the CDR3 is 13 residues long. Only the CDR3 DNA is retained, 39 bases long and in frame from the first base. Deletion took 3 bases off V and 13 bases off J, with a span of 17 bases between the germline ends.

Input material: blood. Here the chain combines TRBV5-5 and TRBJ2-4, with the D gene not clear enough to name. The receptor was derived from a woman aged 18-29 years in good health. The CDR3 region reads CASSSLTLGEQYF. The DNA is TGTGCCAGCAGCTCCCTCACCCTAGGTGAGCAGTACTTC. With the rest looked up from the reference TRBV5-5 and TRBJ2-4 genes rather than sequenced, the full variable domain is DAGVTQSPTHLIKTRGQQVTLRCSPISGHKSVSWYQQVLGQGPQFIFQYYEKEERGRGNFPDRFSARQFPNYSSELNVNALLLGDSALYLCASSSLTLGEQYFGAGTRLSVL.